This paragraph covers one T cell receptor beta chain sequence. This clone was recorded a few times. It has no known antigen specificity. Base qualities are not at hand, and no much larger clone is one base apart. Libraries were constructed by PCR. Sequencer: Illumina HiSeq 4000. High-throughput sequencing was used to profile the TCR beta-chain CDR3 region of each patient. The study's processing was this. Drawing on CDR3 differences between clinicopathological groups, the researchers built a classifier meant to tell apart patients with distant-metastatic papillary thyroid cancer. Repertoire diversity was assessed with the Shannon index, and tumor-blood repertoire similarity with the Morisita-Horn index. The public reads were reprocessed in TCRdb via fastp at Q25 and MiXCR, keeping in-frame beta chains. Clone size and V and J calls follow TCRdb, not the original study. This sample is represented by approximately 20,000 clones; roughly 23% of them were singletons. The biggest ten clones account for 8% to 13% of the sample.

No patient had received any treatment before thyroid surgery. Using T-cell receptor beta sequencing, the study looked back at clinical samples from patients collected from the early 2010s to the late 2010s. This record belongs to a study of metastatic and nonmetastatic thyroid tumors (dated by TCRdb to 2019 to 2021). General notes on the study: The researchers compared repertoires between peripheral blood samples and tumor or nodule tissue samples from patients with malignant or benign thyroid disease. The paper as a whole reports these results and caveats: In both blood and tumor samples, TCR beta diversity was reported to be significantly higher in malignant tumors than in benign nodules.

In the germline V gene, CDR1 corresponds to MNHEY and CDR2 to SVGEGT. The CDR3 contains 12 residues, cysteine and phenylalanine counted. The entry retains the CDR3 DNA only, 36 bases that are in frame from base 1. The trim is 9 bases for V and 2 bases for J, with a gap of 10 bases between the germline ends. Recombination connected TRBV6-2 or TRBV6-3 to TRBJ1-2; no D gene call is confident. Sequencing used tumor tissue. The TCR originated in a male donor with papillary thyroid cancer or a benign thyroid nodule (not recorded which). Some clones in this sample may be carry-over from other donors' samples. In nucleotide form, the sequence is TGTGCCAGAGAAAGAGGGAACTATGGCTACACCTTC. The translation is CARERGNYGYTF.